The rows below give T cell receptor beta chains drawn from one sample of a study of cytomegalovirus exposure and HLA in healthy donors. The method was immunoSEQ multiplex PCR; TCRdb's version includes in-frame clones alone and lacks a portion of them. Among about 180,000 clones listed, about four fifths were seen once. The sample comprised PBMCs. All receptors come from a woman aged 25 to 45 in good health and CMV-seronegative. The CDR3 runs from the conserved cysteine through the conserved F or W. D genes are given only for firm matches. A row's size may be missing; if present it is once, few, many or a size class.

J	V	D	size	CDR3	DNA
TRBJ2-1	TRBV6-1	TRBD2	NA	CASSPGTSGGREQFF	TGTGCCAGCAGTCCCGGGACTAGCGGGGGGAGGGAGCAGTTCTTC
TRBJ1-5	TRBV18	TRBD1	once	CASSGTGNQPQHF	TGTGCCAGCTCTGGGACAGGGAATCAGCCCCAGCATTTT
TRBJ2-1	TRBV9	NA	NA	CASSVDRSSYNEQFF	TGTGCCAGCAGCGTAGACAGGTCCTCCTACAATGAGCAGTTCTTC
TRBJ2-7	TRBV30	NA	NA	CAWRPPRQGRYEQYF	TGTGCCTGGAGACCCCCGCGGCAGGGCCGCTACGAGCAGTACTTC
TRBJ2-5	TRBV7-2	TRBD1	NA	CASSQGTALQETQYF	TGTGCCAGCAGCCAAGGGACAGCCCTTCAAGAGACCCAGTACTTC
TRBJ2-3	TRBV6-1	NA	NA	CASSAGTTLGTDTQYF	TGTGCCAGCAGTGCGGGGACAACGCTGGGGACAGATACGCAGTATTTT
TRBJ1-6	TRBV18	NA	NA	CASSSLRQLDNSPLHF	TGTGCCAGCTCTTCCCTTCGACAGTTAGATAATTCACCCCTCCACTTT
TRBJ2-2	TRBV5-6	TRBD2	few	CASSRRTSGTGELFF	TGTGCCAGCAGCCGAAGGACTAGCGGCACCGGGGAGCTGTTTTTT
TRBJ1-3	TRBV5-6	NA	NA	CASSLIVFQGRSGNTIYF	TGTGCCAGCAGCTTGATAGTCTTTCAGGGGCGGTCTGGAAACACCATATATTTT
TRBJ1-3	TRBV5-1	TRBD1	NA	CASSSDRASGNTIYF	TGCGCCAGCAGCTCGGACAGGGCCTCTGGAAACACCATATATTTT
TRBJ1-2	TRBV10-3	TRBD1	NA	CAIRDRDSNYGYTF	TGTGCCATCAGGGACAGGGATTCTAACTATGGCTACACCTTC
TRBJ2-7	TRBV5-1	TRBD1	NA	CASSSTGGSYEQYF	TGCGCCAGCAGCTCGACAGGGGGCTCCTACGAGCAGTACTTC
TRBJ2-7	TRBV10-3	NA	few	CAIMQGGSYEQYF	TGTGCCATCATGCAGGGTGGATCCTACGAGCAGTACTTC
TRBJ2-7	TRBV2	TRBD1	few	CASSLGWGQGEQYF	TGTGCCAGCAGTCTTGGATGGGGACAGGGGGAGCAGTACTTC
TRBJ2-1	TRBV20-1	TRBD2	NA	CSARALAEQFF	TGCAGTGCTAGGGCACTAGCGGAGCAGTTCTTC
TRBJ1-2	TRBV4-1	NA	NA	CASSTTEPYGYTF	TGCGCCAGCAGTACGACAGAACCCTATGGCTACACCTTC
TRBJ1-2	TRBV6-5	NA	NA	CASSYSQDYGYTF	TGTGCCAGCAGTTACAGTCAGGACTATGGCTACACCTTC
TRBJ2-3	TRBV6-1	NA	once	CASSESGKRADTQYF	TGTGCCAGCAGTGAAAGCGGTAAGAGGGCAGATACGCAGTATTTT
TRBJ2-3	TRBV5-4	NA	NA	CASSPQDGADTQYF	TGTGCCAGCAGTCCCCAGGATGGTGCAGATACGCAGTATTTT
TRBJ1-5	TRBV6-1	TRBD1	once	CASSAPGQGTLLSNQPQHF	TGTGCCAGCAGTGCCCCGGGACAGGGGACCCTTTTGAGCAATCAGCCCCAGCATTTT
TRBJ1-1	TRBV7-9	NA	few	CASSLVPTGNTEAFF	TGTGCCAGCAGCTTAGTTCCTACAGGGAACACTGAAGCTTTCTTT
TRBJ1-2	TRBV13	NA	NA	CASSFGAGIGYTF	TGTGCCAGCAGCTTTGGGGCAGGTATTGGCTACACCTTC
TRBJ2-7	TRBV18	TRBD1	NA	CASSPGDRPRSYEQYF	TGTGCCAGCTCCCCTGGGGACAGGCCCAGATCCTACGAGCAGTACTTC
TRBJ2-6	TRBV11-2	TRBD1	NA	CASSPGTGKANVLTF	TGTGCCAGCAGCCCCGGGACAGGGAAGGCCAACGTCCTGACTTTC
TRBJ2-3	TRBV12-2	NA	NA	CASRSWDSDKRDTQYF	TGTGCAAGTCGCTCATGGGACAGCGATAAAAGAGATACGCAGTATTTT
TRBJ2-2	TRBV18	TRBD1	NA	CASSPPSRGRGTGELFF	TGTGCCAGCTCACCACCGAGTAGGGGGCGCGGCACCGGGGAGCTGTTTTTT
TRBJ2-1	TRBV5-1	TRBD2	NA	CASSQLAGGREEQFF	TGCGCCAGCAGCCAACTAGCGGGGGGACGGGAAGAGCAGTTCTTC
TRBJ1-1	TRBV19	NA	once	CASSAGPEAFF	TGTGCCAGTAGTGCAGGGCCTGAAGCTTTCTTT
TRBJ1-2	TRBV5-1	NA	once	CASSLVGGAGGYTF	TGCGCCAGCAGCTTGGTGGGGGGGGCCGGTGGCTACACCTTC